The next 28 T cell receptor beta chains were all read from a single sample in a study of cytomegalovirus exposure and HLA in healthy donors. The PCR ran on 60 Vbeta and 13 Jbeta primers. Only in-frame clones appear in the TCRdb table, and some are missing; sequencing was by immunoSEQ multiplex PCR. The sample lists about 98,000 clones, around 76% occurring once. The sequenced sample was PBMCs. The origin of the receptors is a human donor in good health.

This clone came up a few times. The rearrangement joins TRBV6-1 to TRBJ2-7; 7 positions agree with TRBD2. Germline V gene lookup returns CDR1 MNHNS and CDR2 SASEGT. V lost 3 bases to trimming and J lost 2 bases; unmatched junction nucleotides: 4. The CDR3 loop spans 14 amino acids. The chain's CDR3 is CASSEGDYPYEQYF. CDR3 nucleotides: TGTGCCAGCAGTGAGGGGGACTACCCCTACGAGCAGTACTTC.

This chain links TRBV30 with TRBJ1-1; D possibly corresponds to TRBD1 (6 bases). V gave up 0 bases and J gave up 5 bases, with 13 bases separating them. Germline V gene sequence: CDR1 GTSNPN, CDR2 SVGIG (reference sequence). This CDR3 has 14 amino acids. The CDR3: CAWSVPGVGTEAFF. CDR3 DNA: TGTGCCTGGAGTGTACCAGGGGTTGGAACTGAAGCTTTCTTT.

This clone was counted a few times. The chain couples TRBV5-1 to TRBJ2-7, with D possibly matching TRBD2 (6 bases). Per the germline V gene, CDR1 is SGHRS and CDR2 is YFSETQ. The CDR3 loop spans 13 amino acids. Between the trimmed V and J ends, which lost 4 bases and 6 bases, there was a span of 14 bases. DNA of the CDR3: TGCGCCAGCAGCGGGACTGTGGGGCCCGAGCAGTACTTC. This encodes CASSGTVGPEQYF.

The chain recombines TRBV13 with TRBJ2-7; 7 nucleotides line up with TRBD1. With 5 bases clipped from V and 7 bases from J, the junction kept 14 bases outside the gene matches. Germline CDR1 reads PRHDT; CDR2 reads FYEKMQ (reference sequence). This CDR3 region has 15 residues. In nucleotides, the CDR3 is TGTGCCAGCAGCCAGACAGGGCAGGGGATGGGGGAGCAGTACTTC. Its translation: CASSQTGQGMGEQYF.

This rearrangement joins TRBV4-1 to TRBJ1-1, with D possibly being TRBD1 (6 bases). V gave up 4 bases and J gave up 0 bases, with 12 bases separating them. Per the germline V gene, CDR1 is MGHRA and CDR2 is YSYEKL. The CDR3 consists of 15 residues. In nucleotides, the CDR3 is TGCGCCAGCAGCCCCACACAGGGTCTGAACACTGAAGCTTTCTTT. Translation gives CASSPTQGLNTEAFF.

J is TRBJ2-4 and V is TRBV5-6; 10 positions match TRBD2. V shed 0 bases and J 1 base; nucleotides not matched to a gene: 7. This CDR3 has 18 amino acids. CDR1 is SGHDT, CDR2 YYEEEE, per germline. The DNA for the CDR3 is TGTGCCAGCAGCTTGGGGCTAGCGGGAGAGGGGGCCAAAAACATTCAGTACTTC. Protein sequence: CASSLGLAGEGAKNIQYF.

The chain carries TRBV5-1 and TRBJ1-1; D gene unclear. In germline, CDR1 is SGHRS, CDR2 YFSETQ. This CDR3 is built from 16 residues. V gave up 0 bases and J gave up 1 base, with 13 bases separating them. The CDR3 sequence is CASSLGATRWNTEAFF. The CDR3, as DNA: TGCGCCAGCAGCTTGGGGGCAACTCGGTGGAACACTGAAGCTTTCTTT.

The chain is built from TRBV11-2 and TRBJ1-1, with 7 nucleotides matching TRBD1. Germline loops: CDR1 SGHAT, CDR2 FQNNGV. The CDR3 runs 13 residues. Trimming at V came to 4 bases and at J to 9 bases, leaving 8 bases not matched to a gene. The CDR3 protein is CASSSSPTGQAFF. As DNA, the CDR3 is TGTGCCAGCAGCTCCAGCCCGACAGGGCAAGCTTTCTTT.

The rearrangement links TRBV5-1 to TRBJ1-3; no definite D call. The length of the CDR3 is 14 residues. Germline loops: CDR1 SGHRS, CDR2 YFSETQ. Deletions cut 4 bases from V and 0 bases from J, with 8 bases between. The CDR3 sequence is CASSPGDSGNTIYF. CDR3 nucleotide sequence: TGCGCCAGCAGCCCCGGAGACTCTGGAAACACCATATATTTT.

The chain couples TRBV5-1 to TRBJ2-5; TRBD2 matches at 9 bases. The CDR3 totals 13 residues. Germline V lookup: CDR1 SGHRS, CDR2 YFSETQ. V shed 4 bases, J shed 4 bases, and the junction held 2 bases outside the gene matches. This CDR3 is CASSLAGRETQYF. DNA of the CDR3: TGCGCCAGCAGCCTAGCGGGAAGAGAGACCCAGTACTTC.

The V and J genes are TRBV5-6 and TRBJ2-3; 8 bases are a match to TRBD2. Germline CDR1 SGHDT, CDR2 YYEEEE. V was clipped by 0 bases and J by 1 base; unmatched bases: 7. The CDR3 length is 17 residues. CDR3: CASSLAVMTSGTDTQYF. CDR3 sequence (DNA): TGTGCCAGCAGCTTGGCGGTCATGACTAGCGGCACAGATACGCAGTATTTT.

The chain combines TRBV29-1 with TRBJ2-7; D is perhaps TRBD1 (6 bases). Trimming shortened V by 7 bases and J by 4 bases, and 14 bases separated the two germline ends. Germline V CDR1 and CDR2: SQVTM, ANQGSEA. The length of the CDR3 is 12 residues. This CDR3 is CSARTETYEQYF. DNA of the CDR3: TGCAGCGCACGGACAGAAACATACGAGCAGTACTTC.

J is TRBJ1-2 and V is TRBV27; D perhaps matches TRBD1 (6 bases). V lost 5 bases and J lost 5, with 12 bases in between. From germline, CDR1 is MNHEY and CDR2 SMNVEV (reference sequence). This CDR3 spans 13 amino acids. DNA for the CDR3: TGTGCCAGCAGTCCGACAGGTATATATGGCTACACCTTC. It yields the protein CASSPTGIYGYTF.

The sample holds one count of this clone. The V call is TRBV4-3, the J call TRBJ2-7, with D possibly matching TRBD2 (6 bases). The CDR3 spans 16 residues. Trimming took 0 bases from V and 6 from J, leaving 18 bases between them. The germline V gene has CDR1 LGHNA and CDR2 YSLEER. The CDR3 DNA is TGCGCCAGCAGCCAAGAATGGTTGCGGAGGGCGGCCGAGCAGTACTTC. It encodes CASSQEWLRRAAEQYF.

This clone was seen only once. This sequence joins TRBV29-1 and TRBJ2-1, with 10 bases matching TRBD1. This CDR3 spans 14 amino acids. Germline-derived CDR1 and CDR2 are SQVTM and ANQGSEA. V trimming: 7 bases; J trimming: 3 bases; junction bases outside the gene matches: 6. CDR3 residues: CSAPGTGVYNEQFF. CDR3 DNA: TGCAGCGCCCCCGGGACAGGGGTCTACAATGAGCAGTTCTTC.

This clone was detected only once. V is TRBV14 and J is TRBJ2-1; tentatively, D is TRBD2 (6 bases). Between the trimmed V and J ends, which lost 3 bases and 13 bases, there was a span of 16 bases. Germline values: CDR1 SGHDN, CDR2 FVKESK. This CDR3 contains 13 residues. The CDR3 here is CASSHDLAGPQFF. CDR3 coding DNA: TGTGCCAGCAGCCACGACCTCGCGGGGCCCCAGTTCTTC.

V gene TRBV2 combines with J gene TRBJ2-3, with unresolved D. The germline gives CDR1 SNHLY, CDR2 FYNNEI. V was trimmed by 7 bases and J by 0 bases, leaving 8 bases between them. CDR3 size: 13 residues. The CDR3 DNA reads as TGTGCCAGCAATCCTTTCAGCACAGATACGCAGTATTTT. Its translation: CASNPFSTDTQYF. The complete variable domain, with remaining parts taken from reference TRBV2 and TRBJ2-3, reads EPEVTQTPSHQVTQMGQEVILRCVPISNHLYFYWYRQILGQKVEFLVSFYNNEISEKSEIFDDQFSVERPDGSNFTLKIRSTKLEDSAMYFCASNPFSTDTQYFGPGTRLTVL.

This chain links TRBV4-3 with TRBJ1-1; the match to TRBD1 covers 9 bases. Germline CDR1 and CDR2: LGHNA and YSLEER. The V gene end was trimmed by 8 bases and the J gene end by 1 base; junction bases not matched to a gene: 8. This CDR3 is built from 15 residues. The DNA for the CDR3 is TGCGCCAGCGGCACAGGGGGCGCAGGGAACACTGAAGCTTTCTTT. Its translation: CASGTGGAGNTEAFF.

This rearrangement joins TRBV7-8 to TRBJ2-3, with TRBD1 matching 7 bases. Per the germline V gene, CDR1 is SGHVS and CDR2 is FQNEAQ. Trimming took 3 bases from V and 2 from J; bases not matched to a gene: 5. This CDR3 is built from 15 residues. The CDR3 reads CASSLGTVPTDTQYF. CDR3 in DNA: TGTGCCAGCAGCTTGGGGACAGTTCCCACAGATACGCAGTATTTT.

This chain uses TRBV25-1 with TRBJ1-1, with D perhaps TRBD1 (6 bases). Germline CDR1 reads MGHDK; CDR2 reads SYGVNS. This CDR3 region has 15 residues. V was trimmed by 2 bases and J by 5 bases, leaving 15 bases between them. The CDR3 sequence: CASSELGGARTEAFF. CDR3 DNA sequence: TGTGCCAGCAGTGAACTTGGGGGCGCCAGGACTGAAGCTTTCTTT.

The J gene is TRBJ2-7, the V gene TRBV14; D ambiguous. This CDR3 region has 14 residues. V was pared by 3 bases and J by 0 bases, with 9 bases between. Germline V gene sequence: CDR1 SGHDN, CDR2 FVKESK. The CDR3 loop reads CASSHASSSYEQYF. DNA of the CDR3: TGTGCCAGCAGCCATGCATCTAGCTCCTACGAGCAGTACTTC.

The chain joins TRBV5-4 to TRBJ1-5; tentative D call: TRBD1 (5 bases). CDR1 is SGHNT and CDR2 is YYREEE in the germline V gene (reference sequence). The CDR3 loop spans 15 amino acids. V was trimmed by 0 bases and J by 12 bases, leaving 19 bases between them. The CDR3 here is CASSLAGGGTSLQHF. The CDR3 bases are TGTGCCAGCAGCTTGGCCGGAGGAGGGACCAGCCTCCAGCATTTT.

V and J are TRBV19 and TRBJ2-7; D may be TRBD1 (10 bases). This CDR3 has 13 residues. Germline V lookup: CDR1 LNHDA, CDR2 SQIVND (reference sequence). This chain's CDR3 is CAAGGQGLYEQYF. CDR3 bases: TGTGCAGCGGGGGGACAGGGGTTGTACGAGCAGTACTTC.

This clone was found a few times. The chain links TRBV25-1 to TRBJ2-3, with D uncertain. Per the germline V gene, CDR1 is MGHDK and CDR2 is SYGVNS. The V end was cut by 1 base, the J end by 7 bases, with 3 bases between. The CDR3 consists of 11 residues. The CDR3 sequence is CASSESYTQYF. The CDR3 nucleotides read TGTGCCAGCAGTGAATCGTATACGCAGTATTTT.

This chain uses TRBV19 with TRBJ1-1; perhaps TRBD1 as D (6 bases). V lost 7 bases and J 1 base, leaving 10 bases between the germline ends. This CDR3 is 13 amino acids long. The germline V gene encodes CDR1 LNHDA and CDR2 SQIVND (reference sequence). The CDR3 loop reads CASNGGRNTEAFF. In DNA form, the CDR3 reads TGTGCCAGTAATGGGGGCAGGAACACTGAAGCTTTCTTT.

This clone has just a few counts. This chain links TRBV4-1 with TRBJ2-2; D remains unclear. V was clipped by 0 bases and J by 1 base, with 6 bases between them. CDR1 is MGHRA, CDR2 YSYEKL, per germline. There are 15 residues in the CDR3. Here the CDR3 DNA reads TGCGCCAGCAGCCAAGAGGGCCTGAACACCGGGGAGCTGTTTTTT. It yields the protein CASSQEGLNTGELFF.

The CDR3: CASSPRSGPSDTQYF. In DNA form, the CDR3 reads TGTGCCAGCTCACCACGGTCAGGTCCATCAGATACGCAGTATTTT. V and J are TRBV18 and TRBJ2-3; D unresolved. Trimming removed 1 base from V and 4 bases from J, with 12 bases in between. Germline values: CDR1 KGHSH, CDR2 LQKENI. The CDR3 is 15 amino acids. The full variable domain, its missing parts supplied by reference TRBV18 and TRBJ2-3, is NAGVMQNPRHLVRRRGQEARLRCSPMKGHSHVYWYRQLPEEGLKFMVYLQKENIIDESGMPKERFSAEFPKEGPSILRIQQVVRGDSAAYFCASSPRSGPSDTQYFGPGTRLTVL.

Concerning this clone: At one end the junction does not follow the germline gene, possibly because of a read error. This rearrangement joins TRBV7-9 to TRBJ1-1; D is perhaps TRBD1 (5 bases). The CDR3 totals 14 residues. Germline CDR1 and CDR2: SEHNR and FQNEAQ (reference sequence). The DNA for the CDR3 is TGTTCCAGCAGCTTGGGTGGTCAGGGCACTGAAGCTTTCTTT. Protein product: CSSSLGGQGTEAFF.